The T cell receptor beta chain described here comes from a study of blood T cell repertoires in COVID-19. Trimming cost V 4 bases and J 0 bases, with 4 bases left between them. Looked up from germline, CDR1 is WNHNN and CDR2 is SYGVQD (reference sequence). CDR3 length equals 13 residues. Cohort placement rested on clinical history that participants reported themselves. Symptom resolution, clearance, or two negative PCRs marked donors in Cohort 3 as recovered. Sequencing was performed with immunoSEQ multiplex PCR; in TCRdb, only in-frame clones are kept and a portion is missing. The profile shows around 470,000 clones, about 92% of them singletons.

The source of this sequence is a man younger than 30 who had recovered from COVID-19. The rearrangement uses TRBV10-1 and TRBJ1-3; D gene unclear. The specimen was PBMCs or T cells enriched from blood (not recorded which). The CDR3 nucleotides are TGCGCCAGCAGTGGCGGCTCTGGAAACACCATATATTTT. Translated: CASSGGSGNTIYF.